The present T cell receptor (beta chain) was sequenced within a study of blood T cell repertoires in COVID-19 (TCRdb year 2020). General notes on the study: Collaborator samples came from the United States, Italy and Spain and covered acute and convalescent phases of COVID-19. The material from the prospective study consisted of cDNA or gDNA derived from T cells, B-cell-depleted T cells, or PBMCs. Subjects who had been exposed to COVID-19, were actively infected with it, or had recovered from it provided the deeply sampled blood TCRbeta repertoires that made up the dataset. The repertoires were released in a freely available public database intended as a resource for research on the immune response to SARS-CoV-2. Samples were obtained from the ongoing ImmuneRACE study (first 160 participants) and from some 1,300 subjects provided by 6 global collaborators. A de-identified subject ID, COVID-19 status, age in years and sex were almost always included in the sample metadata. HLA class I and class II types, where available, came from metadata supplied by the sample provider rather than from assay-based typing. Study-wide findings and limitations: How much clinical and demographic metadata was included differed by source and by participant, and the metadata was provided uncurated.

The immunoSEQ Assay, a bias-controlled multiplex PCR, was used to amplify TCRbeta CDR3 regions from genomic DNA. The original pipeline was this. The number of nucleated cells in each sample was estimated by amplification of reference gene primers within the assay. To quantify the absolute abundance of each unique TCRbeta CDR3 rearrangement, sequence reads were collapsed and filtered. For each sample, productive Simpson clonality was calculated as the square root of Simpson's diversity index over productive rearrangements. What TCRdb holds here is the immuneACCESS table cut down to in-frame rearrangements. Part of the clones is not present; checked against another copy, under half of the missing clones reflect an unresolved V gene, and the others are unexplained. The V and J calls and the clone size are those of that table, but D and trimming were determined from the DNA. Counted in this sample were around 30,000 clones; roughly 85% of them appeared once. The top ten constitute under 8% of the sample.

Whole blood was collected in K2EDTA tubes by collaborating institutions according to the institutions' own protocols. Collaborator samples were shipped for TCRbeta analysis as frozen whole blood, isolated PBMCs, or DNA extracted from either sample type. About this clone: This receptor's antigen is unknown. No much larger clone is present one base from it, and per-base qualities are unavailable.

V loses 11 bases of germline sequence and J loses 3 bases, and the interval between the two ends is 16 bases. The germline V gene encodes CDR1 ENHRY and CDR2 SYGVKD. The CDR3 runs 13 residues from the cysteine to the phenylalanine. Only the CDR3 portion is preserved as DNA: 39 bases, with reading frame beginning at the first base. The rearrangement joined TRBV10-3 to TRBJ1-1; a tentative D match to TRBD1 spans 6 bases. The receptor was derived from a man aged 55 to 70 with active COVID-19. The sequencing input was peripheral blood. The nucleotides read TGTGCCGCTAAACAGGGAGTTGACACTGAAGCTTTCTTT. Its protein reads: CAAKQGVDTEAFF.